These 27 T cell receptor beta chains were sequenced from one sample in a study of CD8+ T cells in alopecia areata. Stated treatment: oral pan-JAK inhibitor, 5-10 mg twice daily. The sequencing template was cDNA reverse transcribed from extracted RNA. Using immunoSEQ multiplex PCR, the repertoire was profiled, and TCRdb retains in-frame clones only, with some absent. The sample consists of about 270,000 clones, over 45% of them appearing once. Source: CD4+ T cells sorted from blood, taken around week 54, from a patient treated with tofacitinib. The receptor source for this set is a human donor with alopecia areata.

This chain connects TRBV11-1 to TRBJ1-1, with TRBD1 matching over 8 bases. V shed 5 bases and J 5 bases; nucleotides not matched to a gene: 7. The CDR3 is 14 amino acids. Germline V gene data show CDR1 as SGHAT and CDR2 as FQDESV (reference sequence). CDR3 region: CASSPRTGKTEAFF. In nucleotides, the CDR3 is TGTGCCAGCAGCCCCCGGACAGGGAAGACTGAAGCTTTCTTT.

The chain has TRBV7-2 and TRBJ1-2; tentative D call: TRBD1 (5 bases). CDR3 length: 15 amino acids. Germline CDR1 and CDR2: SGHTA and FQGNSA. Trimming left V 5 bases short and J 4 bases short, with 17 bases between. The CDR3 region has the DNA TGTGCCAGCAGCAACTGGGGCCGGAATACCTATGGCTACACCTTC. Its translation is CASSNWGRNTYGYTF.

CDR3 in DNA: TGCGCCAGCAGCTTGACGGGGACAGACTACGAGCAGTACTTC. Amino acids: CASSLTGTDYEQYF. V and J are TRBV5-1 and TRBJ2-7; 7 bases are a match to TRBD1. This CDR3 has 14 amino acids. V trimming: 1 base; J trimming: 3 bases; junction bases outside the gene matches: 4. CDR1 and CDR2 (germline): SGHRS, YFSETQ.

This clone was detected once. The rearrangement links TRBV5-1 to TRBJ2-5, with TRBD2 identical over 8 bases. Losses at the gene ends were 4 bases for V and 2 bases for J; bases not matched to a gene: 7. CDR3 length: 15 residues. The germline V gene has CDR1 SGHRS and CDR2 YFSETQ. Here the CDR3 DNA reads TGCGCCAGCAGCGCCACCGGGACTAGACAAGAGACCCAGTACTTC. Translating it yields CASSATGTRQETQYF.

This rearrangement joins TRBV11-1 to TRBJ1-6; D is unresolved. The CDR3 has 13 amino acids. Germline CDR1 SGHAT, CDR2 FQDESV (reference sequence). The ends were cut back, 5 bases at V and 9 bases at J, with 11 bases in the middle. The CDR3 DNA reads TGTGCCAGCAGCCTCGATACTGCTTCACCCCTCCACTTT. It encodes CASSLDTASPLHF. The whole variable domain, filled in from reference TRBV11-1 and TRBJ1-6, reads EAEVAQSPRYKITEKSQAVAFWCDPISGHATLYWYRQILGQGPELLVQFQDESVVDDSQLPKDRFSAERLKGVDSTLKIQPAELGDSAMYLCASSLDTASPLHFGNGTRLTVT.

This chain connects TRBV25-1 to TRBJ2-1, with D perhaps TRBD2 (5 bases). There are 11 residues in the CDR3. Trimming removed 5 bases at V and 7 bases at J, with 6 bases between. Germline CDR1 reads MGHDK; CDR2 reads SYGVNS. CDR3 nucleotides: TGTGCCAGCAGTCGGAGGAATGAGCAGTTCTTC. This codes for CASSRRNEQFF.

The rearrangement uses TRBV4-3 and TRBJ2-3; 11 bases match TRBD2. With V trimmed by 1 base and J by 1 base, 4 bases remained unmatched. This CDR3 region has 17 residues. Germline V lookup: CDR1 LGHNA, CDR2 YSLEER. CDR3 DNA: TGCGCCAGCAGCCAAGGGGGGACTAGCGGTGGCACAGATACGCAGTATTTT. Encoded protein: CASSQGGTSGGTDTQYF.

This chain connects TRBV9 to TRBJ1-1; no firm D call. Trimming took 3 bases from V and 0 from J, leaving 9 bases between them. CDR3 size: 14 residues. The germline V gene has CDR1 SGDLS and CDR2 YYNGEE. The CDR3 DNA follows: TGTGCCAGCAGCGCTACTGCTGTGAACACTGAAGCTTTCTTT. It encodes CASSATAVNTEAFF.

The CDR3 here is CASNFYSRDTEAFF. CDR3 DNA sequence: TGTGCCAGCAACTTTTATTCCCGGGACACTGAAGCTTTCTTT. The rearrangement joins TRBV6-1 to TRBJ1-1, with unresolved D. Germline V gene lookup returns CDR1 MNHNS and CDR2 SASEGT. Trimming pared 7 bases from V and 3 bases from J, leaving 15 bases between. The CDR3 contains 14 residues.

This clone was seen a handful of times. The chain recombines TRBV9 with TRBJ2-2, with D hard to call. Germline-derived CDR1 and CDR2 are SGDLS and YYNGEE. The ends were cut back, 6 bases at V and 6 bases at J, with 6 bases in the middle. This CDR3 contains 11 residues. Here the CDR3 reads CASIGSGELFF. The CDR3 nucleotides are TGTGCCAGCATCGGTTCCGGGGAGCTGTTTTTT.

The chain uses TRBV30 and TRBJ1-2; 7 nucleotides align to TRBD1. The trim removed 7 bases at V and 4 bases at J, leaving 6 bases unmatched. This CDR3 comprises 12 residues. Per germline, CDR1 GTSNPN and CDR2 SVGIG (reference sequence). CDR3 sequence reads: CALRTGFYGYTF. The CDR3 DNA sequence: TGTGCCTTGCGGACAGGCTTCTATGGCTACACCTTC.

The V and J genes are TRBV30 and TRBJ2-1; D possibly corresponds to TRBD1 (6 bases). V was cut by 3 bases and J by 5 bases, with 17 bases left in between. The CDR3 has 15 amino acids. Germline CDR1 is GTSNPN and CDR2 is SVGIG (reference sequence). CDR3 amino acids: CAWRSFRGLNNEQFF. The CDR3 DNA is TGTGCCTGGAGGTCTTTCAGGGGTTTGAACAATGAGCAGTTCTTC.

CDR3 sequence: CASSSGQLRQPQHF. The CDR3 DNA reads as TGTGCCAGCAGTTCTGGGCAGTTACGTCAGCCCCAGCATTTT. The chain carries TRBV6-1 and TRBJ1-5; D is undetermined. This CDR3 is 14 amino acids long. The ends were cut back, 5 bases at V and 6 bases at J, with 14 bases in the middle. Germline V gives CDR1 MNHNS, CDR2 SASEGT.

The chain joins TRBV19 to TRBJ2-7, with 8 bases lining up with TRBD2. Germline CDR1 LNHDA, CDR2 SQIVND (reference sequence). Unmatched junction bases numbered 5, after V lost 6 bases and J lost 1 base. There are 14 residues in the CDR3. CDR3 loop: CASSIGRGSYEQYF. The CDR3 DNA reads TGTGCCAGTAGCATCGGGAGGGGGTCCTACGAGCAGTACTTC.

V gene TRBV5-4 combines with J gene TRBJ2-2, with a possible D match to TRBD2 (6 bases). The ends were cut back, 3 bases at V and 0 bases at J, with 15 bases in the middle. Germline assignment: CDR1 SGHNT and CDR2 YYREEE (reference sequence). CDR3 length equals 17 residues. CDR3 amino acids: CASSSVGRTTNTGELFF. The CDR3 nucleotides are TGTGCCAGCAGCTCCGTGGGACGGACTACGAACACCGGGGAGCTGTTTTTT.

CDR3: CSVRDRAQETQYF. The CDR3 DNA is TGCAGCGTCCGGGACAGGGCCCAAGAGACCCAGTACTTC. J is TRBJ2-5 and V is TRBV29-1; 9 bases are shared with TRBD1. The CDR3 sequence is 13 residues long. Per germline, CDR1 SQVTM and CDR2 ANQGSEA. J gave up 1 base and V 6 bases, and 3 bases lay outside the gene matches.

The chain has TRBV30 and TRBJ1-6; no firm D call. This CDR3 is built from 14 residues. V lost 4 bases and J 7 bases, leaving 14 bases between the germline ends. CDR1 and CDR2 from the germline V gene are GTSNPN and SVGIG (reference sequence). CDR3 nucleotides: TGTGCCTGGAATTTTCCCGACTTCAATTCACCCCTCCACTTT. It yields the protein CAWNFPDFNSPLHF.

For this clone: Other DNA sequences in this sample translate to the same CDR3. V is TRBV29-1 and J is TRBJ1-3, with TRBD1 as a possible D gene (6 bases). The CDR3 totals 13 residues. Germline CDR1 is SQVTM and CDR2 is ANQGSEA. V lost 6 bases and J lost 0, with 9 bases in between. In nucleotides, the CDR3 is TGCAGCGTCGGGACAAGCTCTGGAAACACCATATATTTT. Translation: CSVGTSSGNTIYF.

Only a few counts were recorded for this clone. V gene TRBV29-1 combines with J gene TRBJ2-1; perhaps TRBD2 as D (6 bases). This CDR3 contains 14 residues. Germline CDR1 is SQVTM and CDR2 is ANQGSEA. The V end lost 6 bases, the J end lost 0 bases, and 12 bases lay between the germline ends. Here the CDR3 DNA reads TGCAGCGTCCTCCTCGGGAGCTCCTACAATGAGCAGTTCTTC. Translating gives CSVLLGSSYNEQFF.

The CDR3 loop reads CAWNHVGNRYTF. CDR3 DNA sequence: TGTGCCTGGAATCACGTTGGGAATCGCTACACCTTC. J is TRBJ1-2 and V is TRBV30; D unresolved. This CDR3 is 12 amino acids long. Trimming pared 4 bases from V and 9 bases from J, leaving 15 bases between. Germline values: CDR1 GTSNPN, CDR2 SVGIG (reference sequence).

This clone was detected a few times. The same CDR3 can be traced to other DNA sequences in this sample. V is TRBV29-1 and J is TRBJ1-2; a possible D gene is TRBD1 (5 bases). Germline values: CDR1 SQVTM, CDR2 ANQGSEA. Trimming pared 4 bases from V and 5 bases from J, leaving 11 bases between. This CDR3 contains 12 residues. CDR3 protein: CSVVGQGYGYTF. In DNA form, the CDR3 reads TGCAGCGTTGTTGGGCAGGGTTATGGCTACACCTTC.

This clone has more than one count but fewer than ten. This sequence joins TRBV9 and TRBJ2-2; 11 nucleotides agree with TRBD2. The CDR3 has 16 residues. The ends lost 3 bases at V and 4 bases at J; junction bases unmatched: 5. CDR1 and CDR2 (germline): SGDLS, YYNGEE. The CDR3 DNA reads as TGTGCCAGCAGCGCAACTAGCGGGGGCCTCACCGGGGAGCTGTTTTTT. Translated, it gives CASSATSGGLTGELFF. The whole variable domain, filled in from reference TRBV9 and TRBJ2-2, reads DSGVTQTPKHLITATGQRVTLRCSPRSGDLSVYWYQQSLDQGLQFLIQYYNGEERAKGNILERFSAQQFPDLHSELNLSSLELGDSALYFCASSATSGGLTGELFFGEGSRLTVL.

The chain is built from TRBV4-3 and TRBJ1-1; D is uncertain. There are 17 residues in the CDR3. Germline CDR1 is LGHNA and CDR2 is YSLEER. Trimming cost V 0 bases and J 0 bases, with 14 bases left between them. Written as DNA, the CDR3 is TGCGCCAGCAGCCAAGAGCTCGGGGTAAACATGAACACTGAAGCTTTCTTT. It encodes CASSQELGVNMNTEAFF.

This chain joins TRBV7-2 and TRBJ1-6; 9 nucleotides agree with TRBD1. The CDR3 is made up of 16 amino acids. The V gene's germline CDR1 is SGHTA and CDR2 FQGNSA. V lost 4 bases to trimming and J lost 6 bases; unmatched junction nucleotides: 7. This chain's CDR3 is CASSYEGQGSNSPLHF. The CDR3 nucleotides are TGTGCCAGCAGCTACGAAGGACAGGGGTCTAATTCACCCCTCCACTTT. The whole variable domain, remainder taken from reference TRBV7-2 and TRBJ1-6, is GAGVSQSPSNKVTEKGKDVELRCDPISGHTALYWYRQSLGQGLEFLIYFQGNSAPDKSGLPSDRFSAERTGGSVSTLTIQRTQQEDSAVYLCASSYEGQGSNSPLHFGNGTRLTVT.

This clone showed up just a few times. V gene TRBV7-8 combines with J gene TRBJ1-1, with D unresolved. This CDR3 is built from 13 residues. In germline, CDR1 is SGHVS, CDR2 FQNEAQ. V was clipped by 5 bases and J by 0 bases, with 7 bases between them. Here the CDR3 reads CASSANMNTEAFF. Written as DNA, the CDR3 is TGTGCCAGCAGCGCGAATATGAACACTGAAGCTTTCTTT.

V is TRBV29-1 and J is TRBJ1-2; 8 bases agree with TRBD1. The J segment lost 4 bases and the V segment lost 2 bases, leaving 3 bases of the junction unmatched. Germline CDR1 is SQVTM and CDR2 is ANQGSEA. The CDR3 spans 13 residues. CDR3 sequence: CSVEQGAGYGYTF. The CDR3 region has the DNA TGCAGCGTTGAACAGGGGGCAGGCTATGGCTACACCTTC.

This clone has only a few counts. J is TRBJ2-3 and V is TRBV25-1; 7 bases are a match to TRBD2. The germline CDR1 and CDR2 sequences are MGHDK and SYGVNS. The CDR3 covers 12 residues. V lost 8 bases to trimming and J lost 3 bases; unmatched junction nucleotides: 2. The chain's CDR3 is CASQRGTDTQYF. CDR3 bases: TGTGCCAGCCAGCGGGGTACAGATACGCAGTATTTT.